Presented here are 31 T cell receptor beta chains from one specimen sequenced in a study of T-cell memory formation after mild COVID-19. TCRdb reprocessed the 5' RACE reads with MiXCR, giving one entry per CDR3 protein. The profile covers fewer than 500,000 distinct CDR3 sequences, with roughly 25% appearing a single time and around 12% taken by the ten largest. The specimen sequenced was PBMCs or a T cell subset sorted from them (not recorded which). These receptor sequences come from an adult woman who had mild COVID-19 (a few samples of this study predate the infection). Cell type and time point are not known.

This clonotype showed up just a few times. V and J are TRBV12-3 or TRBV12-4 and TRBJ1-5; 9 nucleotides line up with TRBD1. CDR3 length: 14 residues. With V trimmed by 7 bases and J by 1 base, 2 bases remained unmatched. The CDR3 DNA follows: TGTGCCAGCACCGGGACAGGGAGCAATCAGCCCCAGCATTTT. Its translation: CASTGTGSNQPQHF.

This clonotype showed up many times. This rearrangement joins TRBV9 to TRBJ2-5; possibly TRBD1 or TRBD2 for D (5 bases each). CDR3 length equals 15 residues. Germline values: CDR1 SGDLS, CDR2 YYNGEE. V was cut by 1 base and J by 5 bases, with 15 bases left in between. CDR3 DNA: TGTGCCAGCAGCGTAAGGGGCATAGCGAGTGAGACCCAGTACTTC. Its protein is CASSVRGIASETQYF.

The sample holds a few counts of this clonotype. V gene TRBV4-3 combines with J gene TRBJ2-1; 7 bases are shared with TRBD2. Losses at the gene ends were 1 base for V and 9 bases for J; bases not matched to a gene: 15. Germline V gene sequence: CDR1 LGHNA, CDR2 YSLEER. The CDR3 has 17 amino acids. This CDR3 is CASSQVGRTRSFSEQFF. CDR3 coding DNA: TGCGCCAGCAGCCAAGTTGGTCGGACTAGATCATTTAGTGAGCAGTTCTTC.

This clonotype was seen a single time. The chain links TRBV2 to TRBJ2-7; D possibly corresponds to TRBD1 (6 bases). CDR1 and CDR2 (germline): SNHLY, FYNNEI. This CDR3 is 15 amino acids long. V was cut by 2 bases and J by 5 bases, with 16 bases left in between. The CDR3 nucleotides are TGTGCCAGCAGTGAATCGGGCAGGGGTTTGGACGAGCAGTACTTC. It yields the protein CASSESGRGLDEQYF.

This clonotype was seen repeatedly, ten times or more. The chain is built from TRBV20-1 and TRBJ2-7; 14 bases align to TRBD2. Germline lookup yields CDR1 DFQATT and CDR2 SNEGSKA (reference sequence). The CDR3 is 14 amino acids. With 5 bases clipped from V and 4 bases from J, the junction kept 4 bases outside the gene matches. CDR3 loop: CSAGTSGSRYEQYF. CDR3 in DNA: TGCAGTGCTGGGACTAGCGGGAGTCGGTACGAGCAGTACTTC.

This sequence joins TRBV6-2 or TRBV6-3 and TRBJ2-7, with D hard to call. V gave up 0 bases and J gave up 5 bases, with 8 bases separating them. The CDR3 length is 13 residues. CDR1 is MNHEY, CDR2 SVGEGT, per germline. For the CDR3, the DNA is TGTGCCAGCAGTTACTCGTCAGTTAACGAGCAGTACTTC. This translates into CASSYSSVNEQYF.

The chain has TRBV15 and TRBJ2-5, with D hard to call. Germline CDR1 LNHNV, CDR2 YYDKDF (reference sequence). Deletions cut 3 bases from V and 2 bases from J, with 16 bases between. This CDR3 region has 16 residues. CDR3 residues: CATSSGAFRTQETQYF. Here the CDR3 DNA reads TGTGCCACCAGCAGCGGTGCCTTCAGAACTCAAGAGACCCAGTACTTC.

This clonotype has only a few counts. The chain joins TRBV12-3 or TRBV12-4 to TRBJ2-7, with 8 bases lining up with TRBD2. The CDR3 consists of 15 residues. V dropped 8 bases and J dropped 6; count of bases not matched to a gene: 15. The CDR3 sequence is CASGISGAVPPEQYF. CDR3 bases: TGTGCCAGCGGTATTAGCGGGGCGGTCCCCCCCGAGCAGTACTTC.

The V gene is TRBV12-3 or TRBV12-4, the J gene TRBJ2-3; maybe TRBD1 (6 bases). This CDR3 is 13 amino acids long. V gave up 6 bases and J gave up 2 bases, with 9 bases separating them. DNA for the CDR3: TGTGCCAGCAGAGGACAGCTCACAGATACGCAGTATTTT. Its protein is CASRGQLTDTQYF.

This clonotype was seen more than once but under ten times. CDR3 in amino acids: CASSLLVHEQFF. In DNA form, the CDR3 reads TGTGCCAGCAGCTTATTAGTCCATGAGCAGTTCTTC. This chain connects TRBV7-8 to TRBJ2-1; D uncertain. From germline, CDR1 is SGHVS and CDR2 FQNEAQ. The CDR3 extends over 12 amino acids. Trimming left V 2 bases short and J 8 bases short, with 7 bases between.

The CDR3 DNA follows: TGTGCCACCAGTGCTACCGGGACAGGGGAGCGAGAGACCCAGTACTTC. It translates to CATSATGTGERETQYF. The rearrangement joins TRBV24-1 to TRBJ2-5; TRBD1 matches at 10 bases. The CDR3 sequence is 16 residues long. CDR1 is KGHDR, CDR2 SFDVKD, per germline. J gave up 4 bases and V 5 bases, and 9 bases lay outside the gene matches.

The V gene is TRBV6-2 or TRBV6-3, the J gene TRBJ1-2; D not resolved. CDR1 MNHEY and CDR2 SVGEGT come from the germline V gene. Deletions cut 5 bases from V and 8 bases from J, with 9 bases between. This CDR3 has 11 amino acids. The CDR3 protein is CASSDVLGYTF. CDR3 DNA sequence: TGTGCCAGCAGTGACGTGCTCGGCTACACCTTC.

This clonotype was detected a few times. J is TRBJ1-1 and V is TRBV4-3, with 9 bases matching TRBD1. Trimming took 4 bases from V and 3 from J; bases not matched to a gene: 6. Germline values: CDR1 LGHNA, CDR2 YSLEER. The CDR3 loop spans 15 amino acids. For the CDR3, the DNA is TGCGCCAGCAGCCCGACGGGACAGGGCTACACTGAAGCTTTCTTT. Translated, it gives CASSPTGQGYTEAFF.

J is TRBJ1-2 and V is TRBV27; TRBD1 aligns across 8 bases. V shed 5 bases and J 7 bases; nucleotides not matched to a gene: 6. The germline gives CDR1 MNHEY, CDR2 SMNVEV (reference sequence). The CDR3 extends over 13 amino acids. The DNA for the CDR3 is TGTGCCAGCAGTACGGGACAGGCCCCTGGCTACACCTTC. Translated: CASSTGQAPGYTF.

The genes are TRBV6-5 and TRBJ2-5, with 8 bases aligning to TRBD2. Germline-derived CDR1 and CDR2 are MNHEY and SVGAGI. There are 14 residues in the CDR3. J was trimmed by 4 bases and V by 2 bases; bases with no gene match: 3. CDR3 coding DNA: TGTGCCAGCAGTTACGAAACTAGCGGAGAGACCCAGTACTTC. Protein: CASSYETSGETQYF.

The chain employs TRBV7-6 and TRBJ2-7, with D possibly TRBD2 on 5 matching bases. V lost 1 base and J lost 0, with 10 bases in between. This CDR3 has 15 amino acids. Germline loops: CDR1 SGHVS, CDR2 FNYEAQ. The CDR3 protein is CASSLEGSRSYEQYF. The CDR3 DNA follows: TGTGCCAGCAGCTTAGAAGGGAGTCGCTCCTACGAGCAGTACTTC.

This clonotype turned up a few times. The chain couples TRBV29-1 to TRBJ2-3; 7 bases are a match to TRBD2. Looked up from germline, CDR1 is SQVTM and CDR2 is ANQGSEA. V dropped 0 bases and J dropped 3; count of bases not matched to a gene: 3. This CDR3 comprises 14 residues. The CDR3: CSVEEGGKTDTQYF. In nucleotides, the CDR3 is TGCAGCGTTGAAGAGGGGGGGAAGACAGATACGCAGTATTTT.

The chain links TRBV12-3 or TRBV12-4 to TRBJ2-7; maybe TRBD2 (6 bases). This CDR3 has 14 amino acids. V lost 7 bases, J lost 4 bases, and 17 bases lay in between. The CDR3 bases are TGTGCCAGCACTCCCGGGACTTCTTTTTACGAGCAGTACTTC. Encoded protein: CASTPGTSFYEQYF.

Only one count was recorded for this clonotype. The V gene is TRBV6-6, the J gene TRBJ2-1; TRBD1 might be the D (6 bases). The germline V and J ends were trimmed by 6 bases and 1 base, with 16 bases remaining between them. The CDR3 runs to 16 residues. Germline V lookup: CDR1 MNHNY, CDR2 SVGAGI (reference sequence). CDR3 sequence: CASSHPRGKSYNEQFF. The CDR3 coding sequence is TGTGCCAGCAGCCACCCTAGGGGGAAATCCTACAATGAGCAGTTCTTC.

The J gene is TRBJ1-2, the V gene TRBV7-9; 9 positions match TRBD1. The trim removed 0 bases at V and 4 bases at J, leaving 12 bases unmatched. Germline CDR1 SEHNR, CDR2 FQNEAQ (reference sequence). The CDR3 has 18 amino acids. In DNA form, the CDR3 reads TGTGCCAGCAGCTTAGCGTGGGTTGGACAGGGGAGGAGCTATGGCTACACCTTC. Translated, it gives CASSLAWVGQGRSYGYTF.

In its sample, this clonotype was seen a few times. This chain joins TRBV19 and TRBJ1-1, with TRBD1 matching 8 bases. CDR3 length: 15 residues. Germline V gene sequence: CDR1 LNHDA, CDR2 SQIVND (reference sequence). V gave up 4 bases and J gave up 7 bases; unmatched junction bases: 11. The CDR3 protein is CASSKGQGALLEAFF. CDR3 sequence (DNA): TGTGCCAGTAGTAAGGGGCAGGGGGCCCTCCTTGAAGCTTTCTTT.

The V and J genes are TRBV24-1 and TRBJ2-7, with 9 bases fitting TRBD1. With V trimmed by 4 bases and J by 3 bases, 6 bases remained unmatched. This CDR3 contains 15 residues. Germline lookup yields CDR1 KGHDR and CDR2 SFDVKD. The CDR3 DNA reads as TGTGCCACCAGTGAAACCGGGACAGGGAACTACGAGCAGTACTTC. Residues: CATSETGTGNYEQYF.

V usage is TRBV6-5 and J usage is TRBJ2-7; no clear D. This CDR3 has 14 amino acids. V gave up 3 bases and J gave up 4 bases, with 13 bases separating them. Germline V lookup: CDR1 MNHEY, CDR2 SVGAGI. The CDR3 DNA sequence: TGTGCCAGCAGTTATAAGGGCCCGATGTACGAGCAGTACTTC. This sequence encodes CASSYKGPMYEQYF.

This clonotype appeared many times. CDR3 amino acids: CASSDGREFGDTQYF. DNA of the CDR3: TGTGCCAGTAGCGACGGGCGGGAGTTCGGAGATACGCAGTATTTT. The chain combines TRBV19 with TRBJ2-3; 7 positions match TRBD2. There are 15 residues in the CDR3. J gave up 5 bases and V 6 bases, and 11 bases lay outside the gene matches. CDR1 and CDR2 (germline): LNHDA, SQIVND (reference sequence).

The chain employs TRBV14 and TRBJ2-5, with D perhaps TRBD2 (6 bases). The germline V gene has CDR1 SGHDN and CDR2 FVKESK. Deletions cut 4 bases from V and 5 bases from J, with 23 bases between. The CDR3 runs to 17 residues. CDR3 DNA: TGTGCCAGCAGCCCCACCCTGTTCTTCGGGGGTGTGGAGACCCAGTACTTC. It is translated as CASSPTLFFGGVETQYF.

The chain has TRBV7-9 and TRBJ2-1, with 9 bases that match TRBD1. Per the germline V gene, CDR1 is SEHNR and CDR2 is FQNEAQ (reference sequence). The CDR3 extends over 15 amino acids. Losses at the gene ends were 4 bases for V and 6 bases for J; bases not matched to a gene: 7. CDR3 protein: CASSSVGTGINEQFF. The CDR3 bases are TGTGCCAGCAGCTCCGTCGGGACAGGGATCAATGAGCAGTTCTTC. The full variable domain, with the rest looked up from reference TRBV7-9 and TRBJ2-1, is DTGVSQNPRHKITKRGQNVTFRCDPISEHNRLYWYRQTLGQGPEFLTYFQNEAQLEKSRLLSDRFSAERPKGSFSTLEIQRTEQGDSAMYLCASSSVGTGINEQFFGPGTRLTVL.

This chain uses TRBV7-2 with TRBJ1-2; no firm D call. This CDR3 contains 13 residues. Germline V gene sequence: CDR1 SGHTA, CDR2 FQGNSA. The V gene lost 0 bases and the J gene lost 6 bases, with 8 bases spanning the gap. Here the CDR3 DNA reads TGTGCCAGCAGCTTAGCGAAGAGGCATGGCTACACCTTC. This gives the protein CASSLAKRHGYTF.

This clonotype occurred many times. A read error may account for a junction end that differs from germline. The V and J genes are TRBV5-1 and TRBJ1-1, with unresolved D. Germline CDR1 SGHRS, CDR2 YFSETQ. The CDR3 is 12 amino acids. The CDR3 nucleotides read TGTGCCAGCAGTTACGGGAACACTGAAGCTTTCTTT. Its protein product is CASSYGNTEAFF.

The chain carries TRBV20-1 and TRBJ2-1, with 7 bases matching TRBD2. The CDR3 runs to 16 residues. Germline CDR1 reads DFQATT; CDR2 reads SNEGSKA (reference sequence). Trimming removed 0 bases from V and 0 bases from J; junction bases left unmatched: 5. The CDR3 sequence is CSARDLRGDSYNEQFF. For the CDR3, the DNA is TGCAGTGCTAGAGATCTACGGGGGGACTCCTACAATGAGCAGTTCTTC.

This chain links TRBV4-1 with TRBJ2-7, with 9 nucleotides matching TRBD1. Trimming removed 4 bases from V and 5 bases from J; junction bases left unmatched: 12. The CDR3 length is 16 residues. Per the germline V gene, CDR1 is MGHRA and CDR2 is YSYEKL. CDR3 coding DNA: TGCGCCAGCAGCCCCCTCAGGACAGGGGATCTCCACGAGCAGTACTTC. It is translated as CASSPLRTGDLHEQYF.

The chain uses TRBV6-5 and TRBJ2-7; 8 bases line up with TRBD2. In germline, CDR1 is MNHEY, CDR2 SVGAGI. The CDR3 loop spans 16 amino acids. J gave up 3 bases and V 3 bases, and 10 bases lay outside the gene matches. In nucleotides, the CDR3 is TGTGCCAGCAGTTATTCCCTCGAGAGCGGGAGCTACGAGCAGTACTTC. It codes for CASSYSLESGSYEQYF.